Sequencing of this TCR beta chain was carried out in a study of blood T cell repertoires in COVID-19. CDR3 length equals 15 residues. Germline V gene lookup returns CDR1 MGHDK and CDR2 SYGVNS. With V trimmed by 4 bases and J by 6 bases, 6 bases remained unmatched. Clones were read by immunoSEQ multiplex PCR, and TCRdb kept only the in-frame ones, dropping some. The table includes around 300,000 clones, about nine tenths detected once. This TCR was recovered from a woman aged 45-60 years who had recovered from COVID-19. This rearrangement joins TRBV25-1 to TRBJ1-6; 7 nucleotides match TRBD1. The sample consisted of PBMCs or T cells enriched from blood (not recorded which). The CDR3 is CASSADRAANSPLHF. In DNA, the CDR3 is TGTGCCAGCAGTGCCGACAGGGCGGCTAATTCACCCCTCCACTTT.